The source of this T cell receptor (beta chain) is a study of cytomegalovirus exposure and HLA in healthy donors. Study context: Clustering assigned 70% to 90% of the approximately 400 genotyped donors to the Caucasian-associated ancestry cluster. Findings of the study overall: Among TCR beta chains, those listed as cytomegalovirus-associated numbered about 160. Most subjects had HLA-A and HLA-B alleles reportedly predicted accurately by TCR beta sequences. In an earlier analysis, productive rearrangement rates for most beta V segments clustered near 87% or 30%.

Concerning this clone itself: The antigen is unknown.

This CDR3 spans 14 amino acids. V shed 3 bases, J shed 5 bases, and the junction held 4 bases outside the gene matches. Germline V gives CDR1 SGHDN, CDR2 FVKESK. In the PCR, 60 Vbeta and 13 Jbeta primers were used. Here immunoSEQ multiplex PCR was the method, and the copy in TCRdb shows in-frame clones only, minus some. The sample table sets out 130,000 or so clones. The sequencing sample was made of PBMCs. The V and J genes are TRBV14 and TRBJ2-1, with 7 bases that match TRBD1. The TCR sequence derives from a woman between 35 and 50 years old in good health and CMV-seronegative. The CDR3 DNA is TGTGCCAGCAGCCATACAGGGGTCGACAATGAGCAGTTCTTC. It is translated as CASSHTGVDNEQFF.